This T cell receptor beta chain was obtained from a study of OX40 agonist ivuxolimab in advanced cancers. Whole-study context: There were three patients with partial responses, one having hepatocellular carcinoma and two cutaneous melanoma. General study points: Specificity for antigen went undetermined in the expanded peripheral T cells.

On this clone: Its antigen is currently unknown.

V lost 0 bases and J 1 base, leaving 13 bases between the germline ends. CDR1 is SGHRS and CDR2 is YFSETQ in the germline V gene. CDR3 length: 16 amino acids. Here immunoSEQ multiplex PCR was the method, and the copy in TCRdb shows in-frame clones only, minus some. The sample includes roughly 99,000 clones, more than 85% of them seen just once. The rearrangement links TRBV5-1 to TRBJ2-5; D gene ambiguous. Sequences were derived from CD4+ or CD8+ T cells sorted from blood, sampled in a trial of the OX40 agonist ivuxolimab. The receptor was derived from an adult with an advanced solid tumor such as melanoma, head and neck, liver or kidney cancer. CDR3 protein: CASSLGKGSGQETQYF. In nucleotides, the CDR3 is TGCGCCAGCAGCTTGGGTAAAGGGTCGGGCCAAGAGACCCAGTACTTC.